Listed below are T cell receptor beta chains from one sample, sequenced in a study of cytomegalovirus exposure and HLA in healthy donors. Produced via immunoSEQ multiplex PCR; TCRdb's table is partial and in-frame only. Of around 130,000 clones listed, around 77% are singletons. The specimen was PBMCs. Receptors were obtained from a young man in good health and CMV-seropositive. Both conserved end residues are part of each CDR3. Each record gives: D gene, J gene, clone size, V gene, CDR3 protein, CDR3 DNA. A D gene is named only where the DNA matches it firmly. Only part of the rows carry a size: once, few, many, or a class if the clone is expanded.

TRBD2,TRBJ2-5,NA,TRBV4-1,CASSHGLAGGPSVETQYF,TGCGCCAGCAGCCATGGACTAGCGGGGGGCCCTTCAGTGGAGACCCAGTACTTC
NA,TRBJ1-2,NA,TRBV7-8,CASSLAGGPAGYTF,TGTGCCAGCAGCTTAGCGGGGGGGCCGGCGGGCTACACCTTC
TRBD1,TRBJ1-2,few,TRBV4-1,CASSPPGGAGYGYTF,TGCGCCAGCAGCCCGCCAGGGGGCGCGGGCTATGGCTACACCTTC
NA,TRBJ1-1,NA,TRBV18,CASSGNSYMNTEAFF,TGTGCCAGCTCAGGAAACAGCTACATGAACACTGAAGCTTTCTTT
TRBD1,TRBJ2-1,once,TRBV11-2,CASSYTGGMDEQFF,TGTGCCAGCAGCTACACAGGGGGCATGGATGAGCAGTTCTTC
TRBD2,TRBJ2-7,NA,TRBV4-1,CASSHRLAGAYEQYF,TGCGCCAGCAGCCACAGACTAGCGGGGGCCTACGAGCAGTACTTC
TRBD1,TRBJ1-3,once,TRBV18,CASSGRDRQFSGNTIYF,TGTGCCAGCTCGGGCCGGGACAGGCAATTCTCTGGAAACACCATATATTTT
TRBD1,TRBJ1-1,NA,TRBV28,CASRSTGGRGNTEAFF,TGTGCTAGCAGGAGTACAGGGGGCCGAGGGAACACTGAAGCTTTCTTT
TRBD2,TRBJ2-3,NA,TRBV30,CAWSRGSGVDTQYF,TGTGCCTGGAGCCGGGGTAGCGGGGTTGATACGCAGTATTTT
NA,TRBJ2-3,NA,TRBV13,CASSLEQDSTDTQYF,TGTGCCAGCAGCCTGGAACAGGATAGCACAGATACGCAGTATTTT
NA,TRBJ1-1,NA,TRBV29-1,CSVDGQRNTEAFF,TGCAGCGTTGACGGACAGAGGAACACTGAAGCTTTCTTT
NA,TRBJ1-6,NA,TRBV6-4,CASSGEGGSPLHF,TGTGCCAGCAGTGGAGAAGGCGGTTCACCCCTCCACTTT
NA,TRBJ2-1,NA,TRBV9,CASSRGDNEQFF,TGTGCCAGCAGTCGCGGGGACAATGAGCAGTTCTTC
TRBD1,TRBJ2-3,NA,TRBV19,CASSLVTGRSTDTQYF,TGTGCCAGTAGTTTGGTGACAGGGCGTAGTACAGATACGCAGTATTTT
NA,TRBJ2-5,NA,TRBV20-1,CSAYRETQYF,TGCAGTGCTTATCGAGAGACCCAGTACTTC
NA,TRBJ1-1,few,TRBV5-6,CASSSWGGRGTEAFF,TGTGCCAGCAGCTCCTGGGGGGGCCGGGGCACTGAAGCTTTCTTT
NA,TRBJ2-3,NA,TRBV11-2,CASSLWTRRTQYF,TGTGCCAGCAGCCTCTGGACACGCCGTACGCAGTATTTT
NA,TRBJ1-1,NA,TRBV27,CASHNRGGRGKFSTEAFF,TGTGCCAGCCACAACCGGGGGGGCAGGGGAAAGTTTAGCACTGAAGCTTTCTTT
NA,TRBJ1-1,NA,TRBV27,CASSLNMIGEAFF,TGTGCCAGCAGTCTCAATATGATCGGTGAAGCTTTCTTT
NA,TRBJ1-1,NA,TRBV7-8,CASSHNRNTEAFF,TGTGCCAGCAGCCATAACAGAAACACTGAAGCTTTCTTT
NA,TRBJ1-1,NA,TRBV27,CASRPGLGNTEAFF,TGTGCCAGCAGACCGGGACTGGGTAACACTGAAGCTTTCTTT
NA,TRBJ1-5,NA,TRBV7-9,CASSLLGGVNQPQHF,TGTGCCAGCAGCCTACTCGGGGGAGTAAATCAGCCCCAGCATTTT
TRBD2,TRBJ2-6,NA,TRBV27,CASSLFNRLAGGPGGANVLTF,TGTGCCAGCAGTTTATTCAATCGTCTAGCGGGAGGGCCAGGTGGGGCCAACGTCCTGACTTTC
NA,TRBJ1-2,NA,TRBV29-1,CSVDQVTSGFGYTF,TGCAGCGTTGACCAAGTGACAAGCGGGTTTGGCTACACCTTC
TRBD2,TRBJ2-2,NA,TRBV19,CASSIDLLLTSGRAKELFF,TGTGCCAGTAGTATAGATCTCCTCCTTACTAGCGGGAGGGCCAAGGAGCTGTTTTTT
NA,TRBJ1-6,NA,TRBV5-6,CASSWHIRSPLHF,TGTGCCAGCAGCTGGCACATTCGTTCACCCCTCCACTTT
NA,TRBJ1-2,NA,TRBV5-6,CASGYQMGAAGYTF,TGTGCCAGCGGATACCAAATGGGAGCGGCTGGCTACACCTTC
TRBD1,TRBJ2-2,NA,TRBV19,CASSMLGTGPGELFF,TGTGCCAGTAGTATGCTTGGGACAGGGCCCGGGGAGCTGTTTTTT
TRBD1,TRBJ1-2,NA,TRBV19,CASAGTGGYGYTF,TGTGCCAGTGCCGGGACAGGGGGCTATGGCTACACCTTC
TRBD1,TRBJ2-7,few,TRBV6-1,CASSEQGVGAYEQYF,TGTGCCAGCAGTGAACAGGGGGTAGGGGCCTACGAGCAGTACTTC
NA,TRBJ1-2,NA,TRBV12-5,CASGLSDRNYGYTF,TGTGCTAGTGGTTTATCAGACAGGAACTATGGCTACACCTTC
TRBD2,TRBJ2-5,NA,TRBV25-1,CASSEGPGLAEQETQYF,TGTGCCAGCAGTGAGGGCCCGGGACTAGCGGAGCAAGAGACCCAGTACTTC
NA,TRBJ1-2,once,TRBV6-5,CASSYLGGGSNYGYTF,TGTGCCAGCAGTTATCTCGGTGGGGGCAGCAACTATGGCTACACCTTC